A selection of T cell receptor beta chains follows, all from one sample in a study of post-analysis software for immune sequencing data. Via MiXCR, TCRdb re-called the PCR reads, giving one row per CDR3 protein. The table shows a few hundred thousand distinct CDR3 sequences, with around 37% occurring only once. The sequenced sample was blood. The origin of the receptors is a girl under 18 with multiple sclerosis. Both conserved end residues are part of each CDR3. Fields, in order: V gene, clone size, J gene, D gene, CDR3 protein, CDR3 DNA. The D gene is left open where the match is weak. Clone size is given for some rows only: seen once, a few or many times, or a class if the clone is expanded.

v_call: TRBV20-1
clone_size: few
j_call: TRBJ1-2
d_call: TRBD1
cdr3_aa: CSARTGTGVYGYTF
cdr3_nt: TGCAGTGCCCGCACCGGGACAGGGGTTTATGGCTACACCTTC

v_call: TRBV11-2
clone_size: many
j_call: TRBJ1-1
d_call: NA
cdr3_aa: CASSLFTGNTEAFF
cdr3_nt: TGTGCCAGCAGCTTATTCACAGGGAACACTGAAGCTTTCTTT

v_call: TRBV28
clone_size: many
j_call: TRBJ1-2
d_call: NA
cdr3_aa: CASSLGSVWGGYTF
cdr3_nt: TGTGCCAGCAGTCTCGGGAGTGTCTGGGGTGGCTACACCTTC

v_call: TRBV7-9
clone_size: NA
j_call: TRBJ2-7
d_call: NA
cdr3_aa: CASTDSTGDFAYEQYF
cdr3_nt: TGTGCCAGCACCGATTCAACCGGGGACTTTGCCTACGAGCAGTACTTC

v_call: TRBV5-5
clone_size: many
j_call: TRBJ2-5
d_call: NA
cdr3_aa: CASSLEGGGTQYF
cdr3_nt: TGTGCCAGCAGCTTGGAAGGGGGGGGGACCCAGTACTTC

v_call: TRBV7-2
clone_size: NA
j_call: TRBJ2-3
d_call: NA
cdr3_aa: CASSHPSTDTQYF
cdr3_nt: TGTGCCAGCAGCCATCCTTCCACGGATACGCAGTATTTT

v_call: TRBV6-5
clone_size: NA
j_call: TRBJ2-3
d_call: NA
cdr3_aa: CASSSSYTQYF
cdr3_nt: TGTGCCAGCAGTTCATCATATACGCAGTATTTT

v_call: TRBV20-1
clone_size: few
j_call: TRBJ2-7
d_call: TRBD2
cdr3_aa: CSASGLGHNEQYF
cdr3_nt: TGCAGTGCTAGTGGACTAGGCCACAATGAGCAGTACTTC

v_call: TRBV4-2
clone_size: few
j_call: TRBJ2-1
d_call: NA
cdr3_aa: CASSQISDRYNEQFF
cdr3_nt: TGTGCCAGCAGCCAGATATCGGACCGATACAATGAGCAGTTCTTC

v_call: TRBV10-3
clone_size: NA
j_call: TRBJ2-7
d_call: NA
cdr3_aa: CAISETPREYEQYF
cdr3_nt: TGTGCCATCAGTGAAACCCCAAGGGAGTACGAGCAGTACTTC

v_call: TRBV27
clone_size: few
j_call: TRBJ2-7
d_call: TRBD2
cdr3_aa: CASSLLAGGREQYF
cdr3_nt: TGTGCCAGCAGTTTACTAGCGGGGGGGCGGGAGCAGTACTTC

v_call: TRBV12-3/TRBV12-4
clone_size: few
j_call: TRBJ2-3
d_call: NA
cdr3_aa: CASSTRRSTDTQYF
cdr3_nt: TGTGCCAGCAGTACGAGACGGAGCACAGATACGCAGTATTTT

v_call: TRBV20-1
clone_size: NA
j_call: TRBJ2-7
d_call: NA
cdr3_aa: CSARRSTSYEQYF
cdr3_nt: TGCAGTGCTAGACGCAGTACCTCCTACGAGCAGTACTTC

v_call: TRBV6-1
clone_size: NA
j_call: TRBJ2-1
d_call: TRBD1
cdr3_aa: CASSTAPHGQGGNEQFF
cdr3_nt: TGTGCCAGCAGTACCGCCCCTCATGGACAGGGAGGCAATGAGCAGTTCTTC

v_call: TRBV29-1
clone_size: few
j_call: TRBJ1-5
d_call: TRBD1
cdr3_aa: CSGGDRGPLWSNQPQHF
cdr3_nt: TGCAGCGGGGGGGACAGGGGGCCTCTTTGGAGCAATCAGCCCCAGCATTTT

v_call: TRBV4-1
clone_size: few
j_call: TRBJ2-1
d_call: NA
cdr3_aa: CASSLSPRQSSYNEQFF
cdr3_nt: TGCGCCAGCAGCCTGAGCCCTAGACAGAGCTCCTACAATGAGCAGTTCTTC

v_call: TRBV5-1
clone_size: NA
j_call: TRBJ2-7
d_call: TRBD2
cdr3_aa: CASSLVRGEISYEQYF
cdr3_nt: TGCGCCAGCAGCTTGGTTCGGGGGGAAATCTCCTACGAGCAGTACTTC

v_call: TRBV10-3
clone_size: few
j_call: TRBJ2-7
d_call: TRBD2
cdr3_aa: CAISEAGLAGAYEQYF
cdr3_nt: TGTGCCATCAGTGAGGCGGGACTAGCGGGGGCCTACGAGCAGTACTTC

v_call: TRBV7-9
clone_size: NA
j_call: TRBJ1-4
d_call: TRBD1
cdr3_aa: CASSYTRIGQADRKLFF
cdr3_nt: TGTGCCAGCAGCTATACAAGGATCGGACAGGCGGACCGAAAACTGTTTTTT

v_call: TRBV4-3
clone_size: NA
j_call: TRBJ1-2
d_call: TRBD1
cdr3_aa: CASSQDTGGGYGYTF
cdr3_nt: TGCGCCAGCAGCCAAGATACAGGGGGCGGCTATGGCTACACCTTC

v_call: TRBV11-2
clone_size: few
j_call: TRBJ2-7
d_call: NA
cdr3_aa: CASSSPHSYEQYF
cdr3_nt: TGTGCCAGCAGCTCTCCTCACTCCTACGAGCAGTACTTC

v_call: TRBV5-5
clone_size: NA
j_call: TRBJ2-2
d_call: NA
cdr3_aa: CASSLGRTDNTGELFF
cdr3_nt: TGTGCCAGCAGCTTGGGCCGGACAGATAACACCGGGGAGCTGTTTTTT

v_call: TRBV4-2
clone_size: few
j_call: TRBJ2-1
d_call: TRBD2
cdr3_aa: CASSPHQRGVDDEQFF
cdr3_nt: TGTGCCAGCAGCCCTCATCAGCGGGGGGTGGACGATGAGCAGTTCTTC

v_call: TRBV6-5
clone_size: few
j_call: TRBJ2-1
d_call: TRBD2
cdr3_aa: CASSSRAGPSYNEQFF
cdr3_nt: TGTGCCAGCAGTTCCAGAGCGGGGCCCTCCTACAATGAGCAGTTCTTC

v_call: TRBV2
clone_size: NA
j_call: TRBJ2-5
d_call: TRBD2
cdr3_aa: CASSGTTSEQETQYF
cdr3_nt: TGTGCCAGCAGTGGGACAACTAGCGAGCAAGAGACCCAGTACTTC

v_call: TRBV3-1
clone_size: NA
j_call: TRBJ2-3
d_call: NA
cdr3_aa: CASSQGPGVSTDTQYF
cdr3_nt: TGTGCCAGCAGCCAAGGTCCGGGGGTCAGCACAGATACGCAGTATTTT

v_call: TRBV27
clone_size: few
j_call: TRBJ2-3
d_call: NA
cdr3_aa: CASSFQVSTDTQYF
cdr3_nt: TGTGCCAGCAGTTTTCAGGTCAGCACAGATACGCAGTATTTT

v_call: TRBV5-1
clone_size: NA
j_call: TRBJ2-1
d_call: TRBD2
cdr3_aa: CASSLALAGVSYNEQFF
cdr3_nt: TGCGCCAGCAGCTTGGCGCTAGCGGGGGTCTCTTACAATGAGCAGTTCTTC

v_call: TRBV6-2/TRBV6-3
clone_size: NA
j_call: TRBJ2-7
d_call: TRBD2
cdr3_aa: CASSTGLAAQYF
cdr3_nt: TGTGCCAGCAGTACGGGACTAGCGGCCCAGTACTTC

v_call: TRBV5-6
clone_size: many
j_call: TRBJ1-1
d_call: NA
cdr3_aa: CASSPWPGDTEAFF
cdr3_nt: TGTGCCAGCAGCCCGTGGCCAGGGGACACTGAAGCTTTCTTT

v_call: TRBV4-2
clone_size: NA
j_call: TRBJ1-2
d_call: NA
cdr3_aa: CASSQDPYGYTF
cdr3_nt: TGTGCCAGCAGCCAAGATCCCTATGGCTACACCTTC

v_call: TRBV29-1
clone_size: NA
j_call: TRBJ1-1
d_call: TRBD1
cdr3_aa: CSVEGWDRGGTEAFF
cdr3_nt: TGCAGCGTTGAAGGCTGGGACAGGGGAGGGACTGAAGCTTTCTTT

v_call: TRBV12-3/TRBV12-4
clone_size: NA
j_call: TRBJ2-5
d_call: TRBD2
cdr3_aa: CASSSGLAGARTQYF
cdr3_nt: TGTGCCAGCAGTTCGGGACTAGCGGGGGCCCGCACCCAGTACTTC

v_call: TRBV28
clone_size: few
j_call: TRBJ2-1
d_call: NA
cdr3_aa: CASSSNPRPEQFF
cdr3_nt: TGTGCCAGCAGTTCAAACCCAAGACCTGAGCAGTTCTTC

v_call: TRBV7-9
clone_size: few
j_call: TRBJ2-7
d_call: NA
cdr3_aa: CASSSKYKQYF
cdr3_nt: TGTGCCAGCAGCTCCAAGTACAAGCAGTACTTC

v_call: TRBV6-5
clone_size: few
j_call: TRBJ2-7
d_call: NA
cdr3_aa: CASRTGTIDEQYF
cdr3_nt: TGTGCCAGCAGAACAGGCACTATCGACGAGCAGTACTTC

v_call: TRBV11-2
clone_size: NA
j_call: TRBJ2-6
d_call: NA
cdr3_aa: CASSLLAPDSGANVLTF
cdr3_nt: TGTGCCAGCAGCTTACTGGCGCCGGACTCTGGGGCCAACGTCCTGACTTTC

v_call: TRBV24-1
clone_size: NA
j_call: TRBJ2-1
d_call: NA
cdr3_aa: CATSRGAPSRYNEQFF
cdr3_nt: TGTGCCACCTCTCGGGGGGCCCCGTCCCGCTACAATGAGCAGTTCTTC

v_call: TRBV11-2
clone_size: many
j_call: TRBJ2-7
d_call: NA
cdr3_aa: CASSFGDYEQYF
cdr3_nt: TGTGCCAGCTCTTTCGGCGACTACGAGCAGTACTTC

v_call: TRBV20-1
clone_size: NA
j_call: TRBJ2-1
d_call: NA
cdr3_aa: CSANEEVVANEQFF
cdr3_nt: TGCAGTGCTAATGAGGAGGTAGTGGCGAATGAGCAGTTCTTC

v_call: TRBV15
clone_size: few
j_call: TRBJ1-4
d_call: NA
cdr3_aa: CATSRVTPGSEKLFF
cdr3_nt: TGTGCCACCAGCAGAGTCACCCCTGGAAGTGAAAAACTGTTTTTT

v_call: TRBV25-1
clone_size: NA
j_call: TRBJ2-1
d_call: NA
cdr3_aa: CASSPQHNEQFF
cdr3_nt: TGTGCCAGCAGTCCTCAGCACAATGAGCAGTTCTTC

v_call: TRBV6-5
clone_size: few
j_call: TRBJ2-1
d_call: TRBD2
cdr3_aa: CASSYQPGGLQFF
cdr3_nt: TGTGCCAGCAGTTATCAACCGGGGGGTCTTCAGTTCTTC

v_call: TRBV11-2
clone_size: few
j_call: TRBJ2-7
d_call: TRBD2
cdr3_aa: CASSAPGLAGDYEQYF
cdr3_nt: TGTGCCAGCAGTGCTCCGGGACTAGCGGGGGACTACGAGCAGTACTTC

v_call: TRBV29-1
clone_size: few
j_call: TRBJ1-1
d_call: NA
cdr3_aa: CSVERIGVTEAFF
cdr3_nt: TGCAGCGTTGAAAGGATAGGAGTCACTGAAGCTTTCTTT

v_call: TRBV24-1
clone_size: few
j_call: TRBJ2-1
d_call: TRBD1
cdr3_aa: CATSDFGTGGNEQFF
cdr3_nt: TGTGCCACCAGTGATTTTGGGACAGGGGGCAATGAGCAGTTCTTC

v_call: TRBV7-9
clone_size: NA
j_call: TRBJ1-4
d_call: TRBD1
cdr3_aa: CASSAPSGGLGKLFF
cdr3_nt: TGTGCCAGCAGCGCTCCCTCAGGGGGCTTGGGAAAACTGTTTTTT

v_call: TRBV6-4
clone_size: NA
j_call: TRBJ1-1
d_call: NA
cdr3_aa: CASSDSDNTEAFF
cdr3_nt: TGTGCCAGCAGTGACTCGGACAACACTGAAGCTTTCTTT

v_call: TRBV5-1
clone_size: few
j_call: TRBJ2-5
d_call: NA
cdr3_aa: CASSLARTGPGETQYF
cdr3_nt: TGCGCCAGCAGCTTGGCCCGTACGGGGCCCGGAGAGACCCAGTACTTC

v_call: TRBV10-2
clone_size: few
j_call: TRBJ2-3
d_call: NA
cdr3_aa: CASSESSPVVDTQYF
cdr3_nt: TGCGCCAGCAGTGAGTCTAGCCCTGTTGTGGATACGCAGTATTTT

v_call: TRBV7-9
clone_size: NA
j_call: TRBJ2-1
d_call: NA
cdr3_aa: CASTLAPTGEGNEQFF
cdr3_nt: TGTGCCAGCACCTTAGCGCCAACAGGGGAGGGCAATGAGCAGTTCTTC

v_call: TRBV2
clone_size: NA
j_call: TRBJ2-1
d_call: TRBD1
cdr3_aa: CASSGDSYNEQFF
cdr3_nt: TGTGCCAGCAGTGGGGACAGCTACAATGAGCAGTTCTTC

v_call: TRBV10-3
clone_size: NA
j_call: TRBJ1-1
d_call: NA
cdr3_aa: CAINKGGREAEAFF
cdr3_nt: TGTGCCATCAACAAGGGGGGGCGCGAGGCTGAAGCTTTCTTT

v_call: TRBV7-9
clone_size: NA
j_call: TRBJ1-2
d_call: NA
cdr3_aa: CASSQTGGEQGHTF
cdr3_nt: TGTGCCAGCAGCCAAACGGGGGGCGAGCAGGGCCACACCTTC

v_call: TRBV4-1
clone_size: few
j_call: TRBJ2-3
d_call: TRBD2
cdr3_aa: CASSQGYGGGTDTQYF
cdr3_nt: TGCGCCAGCAGCCAAGGTTACGGGGGGGGCACAGATACGCAGTATTTT

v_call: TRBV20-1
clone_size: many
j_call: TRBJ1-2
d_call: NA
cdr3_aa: CSARKGGYTF
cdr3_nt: TGCAGTGCTAGGAAGGGTGGCTACACCTTC

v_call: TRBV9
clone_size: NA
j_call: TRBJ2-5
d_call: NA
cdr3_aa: CASSVEAGETQYF
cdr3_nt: TGTGCCAGCAGCGTAGAGGCCGGGGAGACCCAGTACTTC

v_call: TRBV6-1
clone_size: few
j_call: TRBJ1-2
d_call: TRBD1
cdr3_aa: CASTLPGQGAYGYTF
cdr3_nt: TGTGCCAGTACATTACCGGGACAGGGGGCCTATGGCTACACCTTC

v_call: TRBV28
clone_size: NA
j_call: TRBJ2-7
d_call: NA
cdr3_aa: CASRTESSYEQYF
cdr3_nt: TGTGCCAGCCGGACAGAGAGCTCCTACGAGCAGTACTTC